The clone carrying this T cell receptor (beta chain) turned up a few times. This sample was included in a study of OX40 agonist ivuxolimab in advanced cancers. Produced via immunoSEQ multiplex PCR; TCRdb's table is partial and in-frame only. Among about 95,000 clones listed, approximately 85% were seen once. Blood specimens came from baseline, cycle 4 day 1, and cycle 7 day 1. CDR3 length: 16 residues. V lost 6 bases and J 2 bases, leaving 20 bases between the germline ends. Germline V gene sequence: CDR1 SGHTA, CDR2 FQGNSA. The chain has TRBV7-2 and TRBJ2-7, with D perhaps TRBD1 or TRBD2 (5 bases each). The clonotype was recovered from an adult with an advanced solid tumor such as melanoma, head and neck, liver or kidney cancer. Sequences were derived from CD4+ or CD8+ T cells sorted from blood, sampled in a trial of the OX40 agonist ivuxolimab. CDR3 sequence (DNA): TGTGCCAGCAGTTTCACCGGGACGGATACAACCTACGAGCAGTACTTC. It specifies CASSFTGTDTTYEQYF.